The 24 T cell receptor beta chains below all came from one sample that was sequenced in a study of blood T cells in healthy people across ages. Then a second PCR, running roughly 6 to 12 cycles, was carried out with a sample-barcoded 5' primer and a J-beta primer mix. Each CDR3 protein gets one entry after TCRdb re-called the 5' RACE reads with MiXCR. Of 800,000 or so distinct CDR3 sequences listed, around 62% are singletons. Sequenced sample: blood. These TCRs come from a man aged 25 to 45 in good health.

The J gene is TRBJ2-5, the V gene TRBV29-1; maybe TRBD2 (7 bases). The J call may be incorrect, as the DNA end agrees better with TRBJ2-7. This CDR3 is 14 amino acids long. In germline, CDR1 is SQVTM, CDR2 ANQGSEA. CDR3 coding DNA: TGCAGCGTTAGTCGCTCGGCGGGGGCACTCGAGCAGTACTTC. Its protein is CSVSRSAGALEQYF.

The chain has TRBV6-2 or TRBV6-3 and TRBJ2-5, with D possibly called TRBD1 or TRBD2 (5 bases each). The CDR3 covers 17 residues. Germline-derived CDR1 and CDR2 are MNHEY and SVGEGT. The V gene lost 4 bases and the J gene lost 10 bases, with 28 bases spanning the gap. CDR3 sequence reads: CASSFTSSGRRQKGQYF. The CDR3 DNA follows: TGTGCCAGCAGTTTCACCTCATCGGGGCGCCGCCAGAAGGGCCAGTACTTC.

The chain combines TRBV20-1 with TRBJ1-2; D gene ambiguous. In germline, CDR1 is DFQATT, CDR2 SNEGSKA (reference sequence). The ends were cut back, 0 bases at V and 8 bases at J, with 13 bases in the middle. This CDR3 has 13 residues. The CDR3: CSARDQYGLGYTF. The CDR3 coding sequence is TGCAGTGCTAGAGATCAGTACGGACTGGGCTACACCTTC.

The V gene is TRBV6-2 or TRBV6-3, the J gene TRBJ2-1, with no clear D. From germline, CDR1 is MNHEY and CDR2 SVGEGT. The germline V and J ends were trimmed by 6 bases and 5 bases, with 8 bases remaining between them. The CDR3 loop spans 12 amino acids. The CDR3 sequence is CASSPWHNEQFF. CDR3 nucleotides: TGTGCCAGCAGCCCCTGGCACAATGAGCAGTTCTTC.

In the case of this clonotype: The junction shows a germline mismatch at one end, possibly a read error. This chain uses TRBV27 with TRBJ2-1, with D possibly called TRBD1 or TRBD2 (7 bases each). Germline CDR1 and CDR2: MNHEY and SMNVEV (reference sequence). The CDR3 runs 13 residues. The CDR3 here is CAGSFLGGTVRFF. In DNA form, the CDR3 reads TGTGCCGGCAGTTTTCTGGGGGGGACAGTCCGGTTCTTC.

CDR3 nucleotides: TGCGCCAGCAGCGAGACCGGGACATCCGCTAACTATGGCTACACCTTC. Its protein is CASSETGTSANYGYTF. The gene calls are TRBV5-1 and TRBJ1-2; D perhaps matches TRBD1 (6 bases). Trimming left V 4 bases short and J 0 bases short, with 16 bases between. Germline loops: CDR1 SGHRS, CDR2 YFSETQ. The CDR3 runs to 16 residues.

The V call is TRBV5-1, the J call TRBJ2-5; TRBD2 aligns across 12 bases. Trimming took 3 bases from V and 11 from J; bases not matched to a gene: 8. Germline V CDR1 and CDR2: SGHRS, YFSETQ. CDR3 length equals 14 residues. The CDR3 sequence is CASSWTSGDNEQYF. The CDR3, as DNA: TGCGCCAGCAGCTGGACTAGCGGGGACAATGAGCAGTACTTC.

The chain combines TRBV5-1 with TRBJ2-7, with D possibly matching TRBD1 (6 bases). The CDR3 covers 15 residues. Trimming removed 2 bases from V and 0 bases from J, with 12 bases in between. Germline values: CDR1 SGHRS, CDR2 YFSETQ. The CDR3 DNA reads TGCGCCAGCAGCTTAGGGACGGACAGCTCCTACGAGCAGTACTTC. This codes for CASSLGTDSSYEQYF.

This sequence joins TRBV20-1 and TRBJ2-4, with a tentative D call TRBD2 (6 bases). The V end lost 0 bases, the J end lost 4 bases, and 16 bases lay between the germline ends. The CDR3 runs to 16 residues. Germline CDR1 DFQATT, CDR2 SNEGSKA (reference sequence). CDR3 nucleotides: TGCAGTGCTAGAGAAGTTAGGTCTAGCGAAAAAAACATTCAGTACTTC. This sequence encodes CSAREVRSSEKNIQYF.

Note on this clonotype: It may be a read error: a sequence one base away is much more abundant. The chain joins TRBV10-3 to TRBJ1-2, with TRBD1 as a possible D gene (6 bases). Germline V gene lookup returns CDR1 ENHRY and CDR2 SYGVKD. The CDR3 sequence is 17 residues long. The DNA of the CDR3 is TGTGCCACCTCACAGGGTGGGGGGCAATTCCCTAACTATAGCTACACCTTC. It yields the protein CATSQGGGQFPNYSYTF.

CDR3 nucleotides: TGTGCCAGCTCACCTCGGGACAGTGGACAAGAGACCCAGTACTTC. It encodes CASSPRDSGQETQYF. The chain uses TRBV18 and TRBJ2-5; TRBD1 matches at 7 bases. V gave up 3 bases and J gave up 2 bases; unmatched junction bases: 6. The CDR3 is made up of 15 amino acids. Germline lookup yields CDR1 KGHSH and CDR2 LQKENI.

V gene TRBV7-2 combines with J gene TRBJ1-5; D is unresolved. V was clipped by 5 bases and J by 5 bases, with 16 bases between them. CDR1 and CDR2 (germline): SGHTA, FQGNSA. This CDR3 has 15 residues. This CDR3 reads CASSVAGPLDQPQHF. In DNA, the CDR3 is TGTGCCAGCAGCGTCGCGGGCCCGTTGGATCAGCCCCAGCATTTT.

J is TRBJ2-1 and V is TRBV27; TRBD2 aligns across 10 bases. This CDR3 spans 15 amino acids. J gave up 5 bases and V 4 bases, and 5 bases lay outside the gene matches. Per germline, CDR1 MNHEY and CDR2 SMNVEV (reference sequence). The CDR3 DNA sequence: TGTGCCAGCAGTTCTAGCGGGGGTAGGGACAATGAGCAGTTCTTC. Translating it yields CASSSSGGRDNEQFF.

The chain employs TRBV12-3 or TRBV12-4 and TRBJ2-1; 9 positions match TRBD1. Trimming cost V 5 bases and J 6 bases; bases outside gene matches: 2. The CDR3 extends over 13 amino acids. The CDR3 reads CASSTDRGNEQFF. DNA of the CDR3: TGTGCCAGCAGTACGGACAGGGGCAATGAGCAGTTCTTC.

The rearrangement links TRBV7-6 to TRBJ1-5; D perhaps matches TRBD1 (6 bases). V lost 1 base and J 4 bases, leaving 20 bases between the germline ends. There are 18 residues in the CDR3. Germline V CDR1 and CDR2: SGHVS, FNYEAQ. The CDR3 sequence is CASSLVSPGERGNQPQHF. The CDR3 coding sequence is TGTGCCAGCAGCTTAGTATCCCCAGGGGAGAGAGGAAATCAGCCCCAGCATTTT.

This chain links TRBV6-5 with TRBJ2-3; 8 bases align to TRBD2. Germline CDR1 MNHEY, CDR2 SVGAGI. This CDR3 is 14 amino acids long. The J segment lost 4 bases and the V segment lost 2 bases, leaving 2 bases of the junction unmatched. The CDR3 sequence: CASSYGTSADTQYF. The CDR3 bases are TGTGCCAGCAGTTACGGGACTAGTGCAGATACGCAGTATTTT.

V and J are TRBV5-1 and TRBJ2-2; no definite D call. The CDR3 loop spans 13 amino acids. Trimming removed 1 base from V and 6 bases from J, with 7 bases in between. Germline CDR1 SGHRS, CDR2 YFSETQ. The CDR3 sequence is CASSLMDPGELFF. The CDR3 DNA is TGCGCCAGCAGCTTGATGGATCCCGGGGAGCTGTTTTTT.

Comment on this clonotype: At one boundary the junction diverges from the germline segment, which might be a read error. V usage is TRBV4-2 and J usage is TRBJ2-1; a possible D gene is TRBD2 (5 bases). The V gene's germline CDR1 is LGHNA and CDR2 YNFKEQ. The CDR3 has 16 amino acids. The CDR3 spells CASSQPGIALYNEQFF. The CDR3 DNA follows: TGTGCCAGCAGCCAGCCCGGGATCGCCCTCTACAATGAACAGTTCTTC.

This clonotype has more than one count but fewer than ten. The gene calls are TRBV7-3 and TRBJ2-2; D is perhaps TRBD1 (7 bases). This CDR3 is 14 amino acids long. CDR1 is SGHTA, CDR2 FQGTGA, per germline. Trimming cost V 7 bases and J 4 bases, with 13 bases left between them. This CDR3 reads CASKEGAGTGELFF. DNA for the CDR3: TGTGCCAGCAAGGAGGGGGCCGGCACCGGGGAGCTGTTTTTT.

A few counts support this clonotype. The J gene is TRBJ1-2, the V gene TRBV14; possibly TRBD1 for D (6 bases). V lost 0 bases to trimming and J lost 7 bases, with 18 bases between them. The CDR3 sequence is 16 residues long. From germline, CDR1 is SGHDN and CDR2 FVKESK. CDR3: CASSQDGGSSLGGYTF. The CDR3 DNA reads as TGTGCCAGCAGCCAAGATGGGGGCAGTAGCCTTGGTGGCTACACCTTC.

This clonotype was observed a handful of times. The chain has TRBV9 and TRBJ1-6; TRBD1 matches 7 bases. Trimming took 3 bases from V and 5 from J; bases not matched to a gene: 5. The CDR3 sequence is 15 residues long. The germline gives CDR1 SGDLS, CDR2 YYNGEE. CDR3 in DNA: TGTGCCAGCAGCGCAGAGGGGGCAAATAATTCACCCCTCCACTTT. Protein product: CASSAEGANNSPLHF.

This sequence joins TRBV20-1 and TRBJ1-2, with D possibly being TRBD1 (5 bases). Germline V gene sequence: CDR1 DFQATT, CDR2 SNEGSKA (reference sequence). Trimming took 4 bases from V and 7 from J, leaving 22 bases between them. The CDR3 is 15 residues long. The CDR3 bases are TGCAGTGCTACCCCCCTCGGCAGGGAAGGGTCTGGCTACACCTTC. This gives the protein CSATPLGREGSGYTF.

The CDR3 bases are TGCAGTGCTAGAGGGGTATGGGGGAACACTGAAGCTTTCTTT. Translating gives CSARGVWGNTEAFF. The genes are TRBV20-1 and TRBJ1-1, with unresolved D. Germline lookup yields CDR1 DFQATT and CDR2 SNEGSKA (reference sequence). This CDR3 region has 14 residues. Trimming cost V 1 base and J 1 base, with 10 bases left between them.

This clonotype was seen more than once but under ten times. CDR3 residues: CAIGQGSEQYF. DNA of the CDR3: TGTGCCATAGGCCAGGGGTCCGAGCAGTACTTC. V gene TRBV10-3 combines with J gene TRBJ2-7; perhaps TRBD1 as D (6 bases). V dropped 9 bases and J dropped 6 bases, with 12 bases sitting between them. Germline V gene data show CDR1 as ENHRY and CDR2 as SYGVKD. The CDR3 runs 11 residues.